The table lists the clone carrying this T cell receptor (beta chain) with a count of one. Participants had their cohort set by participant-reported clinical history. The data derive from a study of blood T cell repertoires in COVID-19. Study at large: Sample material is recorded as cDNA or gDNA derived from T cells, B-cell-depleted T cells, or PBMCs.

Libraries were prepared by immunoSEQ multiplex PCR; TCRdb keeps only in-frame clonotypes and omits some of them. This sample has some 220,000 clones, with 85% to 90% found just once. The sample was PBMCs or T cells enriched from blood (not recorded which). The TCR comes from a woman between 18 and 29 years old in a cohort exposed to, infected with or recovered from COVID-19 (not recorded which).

This chain's CDR3 is CASSKIAGGGTDTQYF. In nucleotides, the CDR3 is TGCGCCAGCAGTAAAATAGCGGGAGGGGGCACAGATACGCAGTATTTT. This sequence joins TRBV10-2 and TRBJ2-3, with 11 nucleotides matching TRBD2. The V segment lost 5 bases and the J segment 1 base; nucleotides outside the gene matches: 5. The CDR3 is made up of 16 amino acids. Germline loops: CDR1 WSHSY, CDR2 SAAADI.